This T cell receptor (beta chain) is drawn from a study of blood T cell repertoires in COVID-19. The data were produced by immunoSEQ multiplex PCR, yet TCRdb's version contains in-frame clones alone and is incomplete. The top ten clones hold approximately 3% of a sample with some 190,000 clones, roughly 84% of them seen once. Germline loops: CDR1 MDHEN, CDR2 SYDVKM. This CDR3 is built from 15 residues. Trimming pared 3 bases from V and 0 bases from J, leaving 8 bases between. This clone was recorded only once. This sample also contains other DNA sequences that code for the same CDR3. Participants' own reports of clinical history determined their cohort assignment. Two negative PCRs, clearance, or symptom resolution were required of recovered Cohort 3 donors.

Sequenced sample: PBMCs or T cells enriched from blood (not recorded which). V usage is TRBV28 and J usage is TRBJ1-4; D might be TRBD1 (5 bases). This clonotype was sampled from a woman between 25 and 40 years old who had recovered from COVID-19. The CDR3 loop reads CASSLPGATNEKLFF. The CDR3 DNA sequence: TGTGCCAGCAGTTTGCCGGGGGCAACTAATGAAAAACTGTTTTTT.